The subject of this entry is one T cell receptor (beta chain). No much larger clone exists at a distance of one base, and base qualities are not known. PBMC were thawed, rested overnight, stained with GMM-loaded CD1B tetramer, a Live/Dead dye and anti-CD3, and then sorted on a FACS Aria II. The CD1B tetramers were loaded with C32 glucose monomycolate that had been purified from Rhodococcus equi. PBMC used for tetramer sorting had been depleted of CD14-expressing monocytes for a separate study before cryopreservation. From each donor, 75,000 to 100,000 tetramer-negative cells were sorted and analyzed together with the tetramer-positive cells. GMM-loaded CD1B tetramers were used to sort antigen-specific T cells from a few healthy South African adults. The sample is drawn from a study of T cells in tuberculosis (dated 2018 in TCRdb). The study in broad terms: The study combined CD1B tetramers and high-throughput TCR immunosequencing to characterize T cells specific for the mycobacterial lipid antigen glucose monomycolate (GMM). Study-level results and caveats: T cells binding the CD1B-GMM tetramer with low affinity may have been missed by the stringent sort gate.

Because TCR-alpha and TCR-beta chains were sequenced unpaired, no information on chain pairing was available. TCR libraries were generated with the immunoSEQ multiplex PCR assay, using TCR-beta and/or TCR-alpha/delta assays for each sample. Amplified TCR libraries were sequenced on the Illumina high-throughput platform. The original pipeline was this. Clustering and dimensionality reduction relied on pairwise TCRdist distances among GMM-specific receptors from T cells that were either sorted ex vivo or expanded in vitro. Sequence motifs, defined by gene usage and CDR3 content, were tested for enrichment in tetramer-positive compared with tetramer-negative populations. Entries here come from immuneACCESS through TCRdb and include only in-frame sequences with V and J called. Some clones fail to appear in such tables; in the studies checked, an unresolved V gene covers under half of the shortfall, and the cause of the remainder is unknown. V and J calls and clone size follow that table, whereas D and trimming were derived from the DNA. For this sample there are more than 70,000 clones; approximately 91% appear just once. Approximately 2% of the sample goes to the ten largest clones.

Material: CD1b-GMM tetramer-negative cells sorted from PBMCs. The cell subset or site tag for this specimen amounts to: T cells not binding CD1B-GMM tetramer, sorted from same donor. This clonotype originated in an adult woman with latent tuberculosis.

The DNA reads as follows: TGTGCCAGCAGTTTATCTTGGGGAGGAGAGACCCAGTACTTC. This codes for CASSLSWGGETQYF. The chain is assembled from TRBV27 and TRBJ2-5, and TRBD2 may be the D gene, going by 6 matching bases. Between the V and J ends, shortened by 0 bases and 4 bases respectively, the junction contains 9 bases. CDR1 and CDR2 (MNHEY, SMNVEV) derive from the germline V gene (reference sequence). The CDR3 holds 14 amino acids from the cysteine to the phenylalanine. CDR3 DNA is the only sequence kept; it has 42 bases, read in frame from the first base.